This TCR beta chain originates from a study of blood T cell repertoires in COVID-19. The overall study: Sites in the United States, Italy and Spain provided acute and convalescent COVID-19 samples. PBMCs, B-cell-depleted T cells, or T cells were the source of the cDNA or gDNA that made up the material.

In the authors' methods: Researchers report that nucleated cell counts were estimated from reference gene primer amplification. Using immunoSEQ multiplex PCR, the repertoire was profiled, and TCRdb retains in-frame clones only, with some absent. Clonal size and the V and J genes are those of that table, whereas D and trimming came from the DNA. The repertoire includes over 50,000 clones, around four fifths of them detected once, and 5% to 6.5% sits in the top ten. CDR1 MNHEY and CDR2 SVGAGI come from the germline V gene. After removal of 0 bases from V and 8 bases from J, the junction contained 5 bases not matched to a gene. The CDR3 covers 15 residues.

This chain connects TRBV6-5 to TRBJ1-4, with 8 bases matching TRBD1. The specimen was peripheral blood. The TCR comes from a man between 65 and 85 years old with acute or convalescent COVID-19. CDR3: CASSYSGQGGEKLFF. The DNA of the CDR3 is TGTGCCAGCAGTTACTCCGGACAGGGTGGAGAAAAACTGTTTTTT.